This record covers a single T cell receptor (beta chain). Its antigen is not yet known. It has no much larger one-base neighbor in the sample; base qualities were not kept. This entry belongs to a study of T cells after yellow fever vaccination (dated by TCRdb to the late 2010s). Turning to the overall study: Libraries from fractions with low cell numbers were prepared with the SMART-Seq v4 Ultra Low Input RNA kit. To follow T-cell clones before and after both primary and booster YFV17D yellow fever vaccination, bulk TCR alpha and beta repertoires underwent longitudinal sequencing. Two healthy male donors, one aged 18 to 29 and one aged 30 to 40 years, were included in the cohort. Blood was collected at multiple timepoints before and after primary and secondary immunization, and bulk PBMC replicates and cell subsets were isolated.

Explained via the paper, the treatment or condition label denotes: live attenuated yellow fever vaccine strain. At each blood-draw timepoint, two biological replicates of bulk PBMCs were collected. PBMCs were isolated from peripheral blood using a standard Ficoll-Paque protocol. TriZol was used to extract RNA from bulk PBMCs, from CD4 and CD8 fractions, and from dextramer-positive and dextramer-negative fractions. Cut back by 3 bases and 4 bases, the V and J ends lie 12 bases apart. CDR1 and CDR2 were assigned from the germline V gene as SGHTA and FQGNSA. The CDR3, cysteine through phenylalanine, is 14 amino acids long. The sequence is cut down to CDR3 DNA, 42 bases in frame from base 1. Data came from an Illumina NovaSeq 6000. TCR cDNA was synthesized by 5'RACE template switching, which introduced a universal primer site and unique molecular identifiers. cDNA synthesis was primed from both the TCR alpha and TCR beta constant segments. Library amplification used two PCR steps, and the second PCR step added sample barcodes and sequencing adapters. Sequencing of libraries was done on Illumina HiSeq 2500 (2x100 bp) or NovaSeq (2x150 bp). The original methods were these. MIGEC handled demultiplexing of reads and collapsing into UMI consensus sequences, while MiXCR performed V(D)J alignment. Vaccine-responding clonotypes were identified with edgeR using replicate PBMC samples, with FDR below 0.01 and a log2 fold change above 5 up to day 15 being required. Bulk clonotypes were assigned CD4 or CD8 identity according to which sequenced CD4 or CD8 repertoire held them at higher abundance. In-frame beta chains were kept once TCRdb had trimmed the public reads at Q25 with fastp and called clones with MiXCR. When rows share a CDR3 protein, they turn into one entry using the most common DNA and genes. V and J calls and clone size were set by TCRdb, not the authors. This sample lists some 390,000 distinct CDR3 sequences; 18% were detected once. Jointly, the top ten make up 15% to 20% of the sample.

General findings and caveats noted by the study authors: A small fraction of clonotypes appeared in both the CD4 and CD8 compartments, likely as a result of convergent recombination. FACS-sorted repertoires could contain abundant contaminating clonotypes from the bulk population, so computational filtering was required. The secondary T-cell response was found to be weaker but faster than the primary response, with a peak reached on day 5 rather than on day 15. Most clones expanded after primary vaccination were re-detected after the booster (just under 97% of CD4 and around 88% of CD8), suggesting broad memory maintenance. Because only a couple of donors were included in the study, the extent to which the findings can be generalized is limited.

In this chain, TRBV7-2 is recombined with TRBJ1-1; no D gene can be assigned with confidence. The TCR comes from a man in his late teens or twenties who received the YFV17D yellow fever vaccine. The specimen comprised PBMCs, sampled before the yellow fever booster vaccination. The CDR3 protein sequence reads: CASSFYRGSTEAFF. The bases are TGTGCCAGCAGCTTTTACCGAGGGAGCACTGAAGCTTTCTTT.